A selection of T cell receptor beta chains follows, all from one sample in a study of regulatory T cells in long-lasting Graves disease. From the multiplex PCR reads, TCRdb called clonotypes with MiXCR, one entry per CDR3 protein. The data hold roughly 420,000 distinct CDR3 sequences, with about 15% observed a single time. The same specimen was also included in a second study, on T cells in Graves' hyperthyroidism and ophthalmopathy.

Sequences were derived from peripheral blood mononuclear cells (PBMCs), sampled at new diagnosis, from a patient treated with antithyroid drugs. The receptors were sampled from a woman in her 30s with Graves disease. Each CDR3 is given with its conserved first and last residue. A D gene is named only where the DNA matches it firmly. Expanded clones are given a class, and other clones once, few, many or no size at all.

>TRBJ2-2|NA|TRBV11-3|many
TGTGCCAGCAGCGATATGACTAGGAACACCGGGGAGCTGTTTTTT
CASSDMTRNTGELFF
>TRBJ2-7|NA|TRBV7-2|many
TGTGCCAGCAGCTTAGCGGAGGCCTTAGAGCAGTACTTC
CASSLAEALEQYF
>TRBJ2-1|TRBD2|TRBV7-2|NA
TGTGCCAGCAGAGGACTAGCGGGAGGGCCCTACAATGAGCAGTTCTTC
CASRGLAGGPYNEQFF
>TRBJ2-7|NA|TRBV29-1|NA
TGCAGCGGTGGCGACAGCCTAAATTACCAGTACTTC
CSGGDSLNYQYF
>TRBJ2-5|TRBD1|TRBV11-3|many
TGTGCCAGCGCACAGGGGCTTCAAGAGACCCAGTACTTC
CASAQGLQETQYF
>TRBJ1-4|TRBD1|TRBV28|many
TGTGCCACTCGGAACCTAGGACAGGGCCAAAATGAAAAACTGTTTTTT
CATRNLGQGQNEKLFF
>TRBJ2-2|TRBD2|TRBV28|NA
TGTGCCAGCATCGGCGGGACTAGCCCCAGGGAGCTGTTTTTT
CASIGGTSPRELFF
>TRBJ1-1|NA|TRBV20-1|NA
TGCAGTGCTAGCCGGGCCAGGTACTTGAACACTGAAGCTTTCTTT
CSASRARYLNTEAFF
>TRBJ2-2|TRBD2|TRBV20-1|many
TGCAGTGCTAGCTCGCGAGTGGGAGGGCCCACCGGGGAGCTGTTTTTT
CSASSRVGGPTGELFF
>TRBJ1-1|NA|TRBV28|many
TGTGCCAGCAGTTTATACGTGGTGGATTCGGCTTTCTTT
CASSLYVVDSAFF
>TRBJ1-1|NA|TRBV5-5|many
TGTGCCAGCAGCTACCCGTCGGGCTTATGGAACACTGAAGCTTTCTTT
CASSYPSGLWNTEAFF
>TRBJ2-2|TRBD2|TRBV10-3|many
TGTGCCATCAGTGCCAGACTAGCGGTCTTAAATCGAGGCACCGGGGAGCTGTTTTTT
CAISARLAVLNRGTGELFF
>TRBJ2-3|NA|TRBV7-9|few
TGTGCCAGCAACTTAGACGCAGATACGCAGTATTTT
CASNLDADTQYF
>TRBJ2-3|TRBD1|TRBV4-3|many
TGCGCCAGCAGCCACCGAATAACAGGGGACGGCACAGATACGCAGTATTTT
CASSHRITGDGTDTQYF
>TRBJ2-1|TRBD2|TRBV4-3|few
TGCGCCAGCAAAGAGCGGGGAAGCTCCTACAATGAGCAGTTCTTC
CASKERGSSYNEQFF
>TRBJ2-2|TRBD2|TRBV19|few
TGTGCCAGTAGTCTTTGGCTAGCGGGAGGGCTAGGCGGGGAGCTGTTTTTT
CASSLWLAGGLGGELFF
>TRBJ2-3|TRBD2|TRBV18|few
TGTGCCAGCTCACAAGTACGGACTAGCGGGAGGGCCGCGAGCGCAGATACGCAGTATTTT
CASSQVRTSGRAASADTQYF
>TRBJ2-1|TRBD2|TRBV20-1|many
TGCAGTGCTAGAGATCCAGCGGGGCAATACAATGAGCAGTTCTTC
CSARDPAGQYNEQFF
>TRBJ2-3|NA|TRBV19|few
TGTGCCAGTAGTATTGAGCGGGGCACAGATACGCAGTATTTT
CASSIERGTDTQYF
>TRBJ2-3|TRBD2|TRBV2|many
TGTGCCAGCAAAGGGGACCGACTAGCGGGGAGTGAGGATACGCAGTATTTT
CASKGDRLAGSEDTQYF
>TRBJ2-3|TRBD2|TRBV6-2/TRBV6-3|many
TGTGCCAGCAGTGGCGGGAGTAATACGCAGTATTTT
CASSGGSNTQYF
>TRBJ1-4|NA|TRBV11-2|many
TGTGCCAGCAGCTTATTTACAGAGAAGAATGAAAAACTGTTTTTT
CASSLFTEKNEKLFF
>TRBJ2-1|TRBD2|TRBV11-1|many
TGTGCCAGCAGCTCAGGACTAGCGGGAGGGCCGACCTACAATGAGCAGTTCTTC
CASSSGLAGGPTYNEQFF
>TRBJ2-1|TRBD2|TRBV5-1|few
TGCGCCAGCAGCTTTTCCGGGACTAGCGCTTACAATGAGCAGTTCTTC
CASSFSGTSAYNEQFF
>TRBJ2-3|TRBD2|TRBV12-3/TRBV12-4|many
TGTGCCAGCAGCAGAAGCGGGATTGGTACAGATACGCAGTATTTT
CASSRSGIGTDTQYF
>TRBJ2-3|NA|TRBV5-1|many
TGCGCCAGCAGCTTCAGGTGGGGGACAGATACGCAGTATTTT
CASSFRWGTDTQYF
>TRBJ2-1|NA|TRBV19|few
TGTGCTCAGAAAGGGGGATTTGGCAATGAGCAGTTCTTC
CAQKGGFGNEQFF
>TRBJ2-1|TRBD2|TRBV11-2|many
TGTGCCAGCAGCCGAGGACTAGCGGGATTCAATGAGCAGTTCTTC
CASSRGLAGFNEQFF
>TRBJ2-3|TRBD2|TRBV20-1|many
TGCAGTGCTAGCGCGGGAGCACACACAGATACGCAGTATTTT
CSASAGAHTDTQYF
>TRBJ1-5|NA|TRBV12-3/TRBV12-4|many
TGTGCCAGCAGTTTTGAGGGGACACCTTATAGCAATCAGCCCCAGCATTTT
CASSFEGTPYSNQPQHF
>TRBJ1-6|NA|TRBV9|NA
TGTGCCAGCAGCGTCGGACCCAATTCACCCCTCCACTTT
CASSVGPNSPLHF
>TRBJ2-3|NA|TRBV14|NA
TGTGCCAGCAGCCCATTACGAGGAGGGAGTGCTAGCACAGATACGCAGTATTTT
CASSPLRGGSASTDTQYF
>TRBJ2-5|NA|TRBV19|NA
TGTGCCAGTAGCGAGACCGGGATCTCGGAGGGGGCCCAGTACTTC
CASSETGISEGAQYF
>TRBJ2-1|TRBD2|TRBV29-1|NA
TGCAGCGTTGAAGATGTTGCAGAACTAGCGGGCCGGGGGTTCTTC
CSVEDVAELAGRGFF
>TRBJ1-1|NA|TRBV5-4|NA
TGTGCCAGCAACCGGGACGTTAAGAACACTGAAGCTTTCTTT
CASNRDVKNTEAFF
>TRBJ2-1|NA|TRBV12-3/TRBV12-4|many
TGTGCCAGCACCCTGGACCCAATATACAATGAGCAGTTCTTC
CASTLDPIYNEQFF
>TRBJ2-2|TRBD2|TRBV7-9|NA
TGTGCCAGCAGCCCACTCCGGAGTGCGACGGGAGGGCTGTTTTTT
CASSPLRSATGGLFF
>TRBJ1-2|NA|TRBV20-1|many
TGCAGTGGGGGGGAGGGGAACTATGGCTACACCTTC
CSGGEGNYGYTF
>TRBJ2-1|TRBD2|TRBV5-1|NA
TGCGCCAGCAGCTGGCGCGGGAGGGCCTTCAATGAGCAGTTCTTC
CASSWRGRAFNEQFF
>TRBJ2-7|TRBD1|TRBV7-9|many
TGTGCCAGCAGCTCTAACGAGGACAGGAGACGTTACGAGCAGTACTTC
CASSSNEDRRRYEQYF
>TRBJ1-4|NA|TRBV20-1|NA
TGCAGTGCTTTATCACAGGGAGCTAATGAAGAACTGTTTTTT
CSALSQGANEELFF
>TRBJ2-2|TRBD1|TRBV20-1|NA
TGCAGTGCTAGAGATCCCCGGACAGGGGGGACCGGGGAGCTGTTTTTT
CSARDPRTGGTGELFF
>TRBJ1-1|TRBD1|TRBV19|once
TGTGCCAGTAGCCAACGATCAGGGGGCAGGGGCACTGAAGCTTTCTTT
CASSQRSGGRGTEAFF
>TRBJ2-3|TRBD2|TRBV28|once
TGTGCCAGCAGTTTCCTGGGACTAGCGGAGCCCCCGAGGGTTTCGGATACGCAGTATTTT
CASSFLGLAEPPRVSDTQYF
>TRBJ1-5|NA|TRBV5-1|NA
TGCGCCAGCTTCCAGGGACCCGGGCAGCCCCAGCATTTT
CASFQGPGQPQHF
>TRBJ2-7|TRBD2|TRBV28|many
TGTGCCATCACGGGGCTAGCGGGACTTTACGAGCAGTACTTC
CAITGLAGLYEQYF
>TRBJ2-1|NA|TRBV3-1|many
TGTGCCAGCACCACGGGCGGGAACTACAATGAGCAGTTCTTC
CASTTGGNYNEQFF
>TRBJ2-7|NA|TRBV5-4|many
TGTGCCAGCAGCCCGAAAAGTTTTCACCGGGACTCTCCCTACGAGCAGTACTTC
CASSPKSFHRDSPYEQYF
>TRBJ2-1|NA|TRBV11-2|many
TGTGCCAGCAGCGCCCAAGGGGGTGGCGAGCAGTTCTTC
CASSAQGGGEQFF
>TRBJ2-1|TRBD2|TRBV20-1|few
TGCAGTGCTTCCCGGACTAGCGGGAGGTGGGGCTATTACAATGAGCAGTTCTTC
CSASRTSGRWGYYNEQFF
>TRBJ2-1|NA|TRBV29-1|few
TGCAGCGTTGAAGATCGGAGAGAGGGACTCTACAATGAGCAGTTCTTC
CSVEDRREGLYNEQFF
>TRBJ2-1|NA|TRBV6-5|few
TGTGCCAGCAGTTACTCCCTTCGCAGGTTCTTC
CASSYSLRRFF
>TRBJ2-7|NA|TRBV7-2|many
TGTGCCAGCAGTTTACTCGGGAACTACGAGCAGTACTTC
CASSLLGNYEQYF
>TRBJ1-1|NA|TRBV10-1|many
TGCGCCAGCAGTGTGAGGAACACTGAAGCTTTCTTT
CASSVRNTEAFF